This is a list of T cell receptor beta chains from one sample in a study of spatial heterogeneity in lung cancer. TCRdb processed the 5' RACE reads anew with MiXCR; each CDR3 protein has one entry. The sample has about 6,000 distinct CDR3 sequences, over 7.5% seen once. The source was lung tumor tissue, collected at surgery. These receptors all stem from a female donor with early-stage non-small cell lung cancer. Each CDR3 is given with its conserved first and last residue. A D gene is named only where the DNA matches it firmly. Rows give clone size only sometimes, using once, few, many, or a class for an expanded clone.

medium-sized,TRBD2,TRBV5-6,TRBJ2-3,CATDGGTDTQYF,TGTGCCACCGACGGGGGGACAGATACGCAGTATTTT
few,TRBD1,TRBV28,TRBJ2-7,CASSFPTDRGLNEQYF,TGTGCCAGCAGTTTCCCCACGGACAGGGGCCTGAACGAGCAGTACTTC
medium-sized,.,TRBV11-2,TRBJ1-1,CASSFTWDTEAFF,TGTGCCAGCAGCTTTACCTGGGACACTGAAGCTTTCTTT
many,.,TRBV28,TRBJ2-3,CASSSDLGEKGRADTQYF,TGTGCCAGCAGTTCGGACCTGGGGGAGAAAGGTCGTGCGGATACGCAGTATTTT
medium-sized,TRBD2,TRBV10-2,TRBJ2-3,CASSPSGAQDTQYF,TGCGCCAGCAGCCCTAGCGGGGCTCAGGATACGCAGTATTTT
medium-sized,.,TRBV12-3/TRBV12-4,TRBJ1-1,CASSLIGGNTEAFF,TGTGCCAGCAGTTTAATTGGGGGGAACACTGAAGCTTTCTTT
.,.,TRBV28,TRBJ1-5,CASREPQGRNQPQHF,TGTGCCAGCAGAGAACCTCAGGGCAGGAATCAGCCCCAGCATTTT
many,.,TRBV6-6,TRBJ2-3,CASIQRKGTDTQYF,TGTGCCAGCATACAGAGAAAAGGGACAGATACGCAGTATTTT
many,.,TRBV7-2,TRBJ2-1,CASSPPRKGGLYNEQFF,TGTGCCAGCAGCCCTCCCCGGAAGGGGGGCCTCTACAATGAGCAGTTCTTC
medium-sized,.,TRBV6-6,TRBJ2-3,CASAGGLGTDTQYF,TGTGCCAGCGCCGGGGGTTTGGGCACAGATACGCAGTATTTT
many,TRBD1,TRBV28,TRBJ1-1,CASTTAGTGNTEAFF,TGTGCCAGCACCACCGCCGGGACAGGCAACACTGAAGCTTTCTTT
many,TRBD1,TRBV10-2,TRBJ2-5,CASSGLLTGETQYF,TGCGCCAGCAGCGGGTTACTGACAGGGGAGACCCAGTACTTC
many,.,TRBV7-2,TRBJ1-1,CASSFDRDLTEAFF,TGTGCCAGCAGCTTTGATCGGGACCTCACTGAAGCTTTCTTT
medium-sized,.,TRBV12-3/TRBV12-4,TRBJ2-2,CASSLSGELFF,TGTGCCAGCAGTTTGTCCGGGGAGCTGTTTTTT
.,.,TRBV5-1,TRBJ2-7,CASAWAGSDEQYF,TGCGCCAGTGCCTGGGCAGGGTCAGACGAGCAGTACTTC
medium-sized,TRBD1,TRBV5-1,TRBJ1-1,CASTGTGGSVNTEAFF,TGCGCCAGCACCGGGACAGGAGGATCAGTGAACACTGAAGCTTTCTTT
.,.,TRBV5-8,TRBJ2-2,CASSLVGSTGELFF,TGTGCCAGCAGCTTGGTGGGCTCAACCGGGGAGCTGTTTTTT
.,.,TRBV5-1,TRBJ2-2,CASSLQGDTGELFF,TGCGCCAGCAGTTTACAGGGAGACACCGGGGAGCTGTTTTTT
.,TRBD1,TRBV7-8,TRBJ2-7,CASSERQGPSYEQYF,TGTGCCAGCAGCGAAAGACAGGGACCCTCCTACGAGCAGTACTTC
many,.,TRBV27,TRBJ2-5,CASRSAMGTQYF,TGTGCCAGCAGAAGTGCAATGGGGACCCAGTACTTC
many,.,TRBV3-1,TRBJ1-2,CASSQGDYRAANYGYTF,TGTGCCAGCAGCCAAGGAGATTACAGGGCCGCTAACTATGGCTACACCTTC
many,.,TRBV29-1,TRBJ1-1,CSVDRGQTEAFF,TGCAGCGTTGACAGGGGCCAGACTGAAGCTTTCTTT
many,.,TRBV9,TRBJ1-6,CASSPTSKGPYNSPLHF,TGTGCCAGCAGCCCTACATCCAAAGGCCCGTATAATTCACCCCTCCACTTT
many,.,TRBV18,TRBJ1-1,CASSPALNQAFF,TGTGCCAGCTCACCCGCACTGAACCAAGCTTTCTTT
.,.,TRBV5-5,TRBJ1-4,CASSLNIATNEKLFF,TGTGCCAGCAGCCTAAACATTGCAACTAATGAAAAACTGTTTTTT
many,.,TRBV2,TRBJ1-6,CASSERGSPPLHF,TGTGCCAGCAGTGAAAGAGGCAGTCCGCCCCTCCACTTT
many,.,TRBV7-6,TRBJ1-1,CASSLALGTEAFF,TGTGCCAGCAGCTTAGCGCTTGGCACTGAAGCTTTCTTT
many,.,TRBV4-3,TRBJ2-7,CASSQTESREQYF,TGCGCCAGCAGCCAAACCGAGAGCCGTGAGCAGTACTTC
medium-sized,TRBD2,TRBV20-1,TRBJ2-3,CSADGGAGTDTQYF,TGCAGTGCCGACGGGGGGGCCGGTACAGATACGCAGTATTTT
medium-sized,TRBD2,TRBV6-2/TRBV6-3,TRBJ2-1,CASSPQAGGRYNEQFF,TGTGCCAGCAGTCCCCAAGCGGGGGGGCGGTACAATGAGCAGTTCTTC
medium-sized,.,TRBV7-9,TRBJ1-2,CASSFPGGNGYTF,TGTGCCAGCAGCTTCCCTGGAGGAAATGGCTACACCTTC
many,.,TRBV18,TRBJ1-6,CASSPEFGSPLHF,TGTGCCAGCTCACCCGAATTTGGCTCACCCCTCCACTTT
many,.,TRBV5-8,TRBJ1-4,CASSLAFAATNEKLFF,TGTGCCAGCAGCTTGGCCTTTGCGGCAACTAATGAAAAACTGTTTTTT
many,.,TRBV24-1,TRBJ2-3,CATSDLAGRGRTDTQYF,TGTGCCACCAGTGATTTGGCGGGGCGGGGTCGGACAGATACGCAGTATTTT
medium-sized,.,TRBV7-6,TRBJ1-5,CASSLEGTPNQPQHF,TGTGCCAGCAGCTTAGAGGGAACCCCCAATCAGCCCCAGCATTTT
few,.,TRBV5-5,TRBJ2-2,CASSLIPPLNTGELFF,TGTGCCAGCAGCTTGATACCTCCCTTGAACACCGGGGAGCTGTTTTTT
many,.,TRBV6-1,TRBJ2-5,CASSGSSRGFQETQYF,TGTGCCAGCAGTGGTTCCTCGAGGGGTTTCCAAGAGACCCAGTACTTC
many,.,TRBV28,TRBJ2-3,CASSFGGGRLDTQYF,TGTGCCAGCAGTTTTGGGGGGGGCCGATTAGATACGCAGTATTTT
few,.,TRBV7-2,TRBJ1-1,CASSLAGFLSGAFF,TGTGCCAGCAGCTTAGCTGGTTTCTTGTCGGGAGCTTTCTTT
few,.,TRBV15,TRBJ1-5,CATSRGDRFQSNQPQHF,TGTGCCACCAGCAGAGGTGACCGCTTCCAAAGCAATCAGCCCCAGCATTTT
large,TRBD1,TRBV29-1,TRBJ2-3,CSAGTGGTDTQYF,TGCAGCGCCGGGACAGGGGGGACAGATACGCAGTATTTT
medium-sized,.,TRBV7-8,TRBJ1-5,CASSLRPQGIGQPQHF,TGTGCCAGCAGCTTAAGGCCCCAGGGGATCGGTCAGCCCCAGCATTTT
few,.,TRBV3-1,TRBJ2-6,CASSQDGQLWANVLTF,TGTGCCAGCAGCCAAGATGGCCAGCTCTGGGCCAACGTCCTGACTTTC
many,.,TRBV10-3,TRBJ2-3,CAIRDPIGLDTQYF,TGTGCCATCAGAGACCCTATTGGGTTAGATACGCAGTATTTT
.,.,TRBV7-6,TRBJ2-7,CASSLGREQYF,TGTGCCAGCAGCTTAGGGCGCGAGCAGTACTTC
.,TRBD2,TRBV7-2,TRBJ2-7,CASNEIAGLTYEQYF,TGTGCTAGCAACGAGATAGCGGGGCTCACCTACGAGCAGTACTTC
medium-sized,.,TRBV6-1,TRBJ2-2,CASNPLRITGELFF,TGTGCCAGCAATCCCCTGCGGATCACCGGGGAGCTGTTTTTT
medium-sized,.,TRBV3-1,TRBJ1-1,CASQPRGDGTEAFF,TGTGCCAGCCAGCCAAGGGGGGATGGGACTGAAGCTTTCTTT